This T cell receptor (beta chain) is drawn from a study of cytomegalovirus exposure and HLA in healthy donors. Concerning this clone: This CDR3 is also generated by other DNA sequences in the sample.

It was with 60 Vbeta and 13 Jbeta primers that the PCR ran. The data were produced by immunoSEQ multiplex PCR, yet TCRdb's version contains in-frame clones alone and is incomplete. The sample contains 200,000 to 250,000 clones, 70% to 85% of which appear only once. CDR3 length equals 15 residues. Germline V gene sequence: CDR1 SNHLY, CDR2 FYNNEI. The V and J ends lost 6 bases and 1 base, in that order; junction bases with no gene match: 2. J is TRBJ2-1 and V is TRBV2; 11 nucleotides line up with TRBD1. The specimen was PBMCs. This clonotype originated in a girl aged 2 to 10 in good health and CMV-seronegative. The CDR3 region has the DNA TGTGCCAGCAGCGGGGACAGGGGGTCCTACAATGAGCAGTTCTTC. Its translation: CASSGDRGSYNEQFF.